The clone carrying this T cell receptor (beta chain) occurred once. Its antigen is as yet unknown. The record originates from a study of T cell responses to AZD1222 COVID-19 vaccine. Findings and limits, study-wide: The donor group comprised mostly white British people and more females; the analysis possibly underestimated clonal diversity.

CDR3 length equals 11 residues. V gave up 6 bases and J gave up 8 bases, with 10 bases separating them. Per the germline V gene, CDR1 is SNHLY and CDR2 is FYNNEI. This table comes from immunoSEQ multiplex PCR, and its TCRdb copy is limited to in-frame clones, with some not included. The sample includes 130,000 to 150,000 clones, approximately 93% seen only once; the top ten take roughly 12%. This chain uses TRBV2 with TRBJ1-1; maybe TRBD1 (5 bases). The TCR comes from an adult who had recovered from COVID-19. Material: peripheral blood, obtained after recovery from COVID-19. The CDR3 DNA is TGTGCCAGCAGCGTGGGACTGGAAGCTTTCTTT. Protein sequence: CASSVGLEAFF. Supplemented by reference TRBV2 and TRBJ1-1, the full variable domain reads EPEVTQTPSHQVTQMGQEVILRCVPISNHLYFYWYRQILGQKVEFLVSFYNNEISEKSEIFDDQFSVERPDGSNFTLKIRSTKLEDSAMYFCASSVGLEAFFGQGTRLTVV.